This T cell receptor (beta chain) was recorded in a study of blood T cells in healthy people across ages. The CDR3 sequence is 13 residues long. Per germline, CDR1 MNHEY and CDR2 SVGEGT. The germline V and J ends were trimmed by 1 base and 5 bases, with 8 bases remaining between them. PCR was performed a second time for about 6 to 12 cycles using a sample-barcoded 5' primer and a J-beta primer mix. TCRdb re-called the 5' RACE reads through MiXCR, storing one row per CDR3 protein. Of around 1,800,000 distinct CDR3 sequences in the sample, about 39% were seen once. This clonotype came up a few times. What it binds is not known. Study-wide results and caveats: With unsorted PBMCs, a conclusive comparison of naive versus antigen-experienced cells was not possible.

Material for sequencing was blood. The J gene is TRBJ2-5, the V gene TRBV6-2 or TRBV6-3; D gene unclear. This receptor was obtained from a human donor in good health. The CDR3 sequence is CASSYFPSETQYF. The CDR3, as DNA: TGTGCCAGCAGTTACTTCCCGTCCGAGACCCAGTACTTC.